The rows below give T cell receptor beta chains drawn from one sample of a study of shared clonotypes between healthy human individuals. The assay was immunoSEQ multiplex PCR, and TCRdb's table has in-frame clones only and misses some. This sample has over a million clones, with roughly 80% found just once. Sequenced input: memory CD4+ T cells sorted from blood. All receptors come from a man younger than 35 in good health. The CDR3 runs from the conserved cysteine through the conserved F or W. A D gene is named only where the DNA matches it firmly. Clone size appears in some rows only: once, few, many, or a class for an expanded clone.

NA	NA	TRBV5-6	TRBJ2-5	TGTGCCAGCAGGGACGGAGGGTTACAAGAGACCCAGTACTTC	CASRDGGLQETQYF
NA	NA	TRBV5-1	TRBJ2-7	TGCGCCAGCACAGTGGGGCAGCCCTCCTACGAGCAGTACTTC	CASTVGQPSYEQYF
NA	NA	TRBV14	TRBJ1-5	TGTGCCAGCAGCCAGGGGTCGAATCAGCCCCAGCATTTT	CASSQGSNQPQHF
NA	NA	TRBV5-6	TRBJ2-2	TGTGCCAGCAGCTTAGGGGACACCGGGGAGCTGTTTTTT	CASSLGDTGELFF
NA	NA	TRBV5-4	TRBJ2-7	TGTGCCAGCAGCTTGACGACCGGGAGCTCCTACGAGCAGTACTTC	CASSLTTGSSYEQYF
TRBD2	few	TRBV9	TRBJ2-3	TGTGCCAGCAGCGGGTTAGCGGGGGGCATGGTAGATACGCAGTATTTT	CASSGLAGGMVDTQYF
TRBD2	NA	TRBV10-3	TRBJ2-2	TGTGCCATCAGTACCGGGACTAGCGGAGCGAACACCGGGGAGCTGTTTTTT	CAISTGTSGANTGELFF
TRBD1	NA	TRBV6-9	TRBJ1-5	TGTGCCAGCAGTTATACGCACTCGAGGGACAGGGGGCTTCCCCCAGGTCAGCCCCAGCATTTT	CASSYTHSRDRGLPPGQPQHF
NA	NA	TRBV5-1	TRBJ1-1	TGCGCCAGCAGCGGACAGAGCCAAATGAACACTGAAGCTTTCTTT	CASSGQSQMNTEAFF
TRBD1	few	TRBV28	TRBJ1-2	TGTGCCAGCAGTTTTGGTCCGACAGGGCTTGGCTACACCTTC	CASSFGPTGLGYTF
NA	NA	TRBV5-6	TRBJ2-1	TGTGCCAGCAGCTTTAGGGGTAAGGCCTACAATGAGCAGTTCTTC	CASSFRGKAYNEQFF
NA	NA	TRBV7-2	TRBJ2-7	TGTGCCAGCAGCTTAGCTGCGGTAGGCGAGCAGTACTTC	CASSLAAVGEQYF
TRBD1	NA	TRBV19	TRBJ2-7	TGTGCCAGCAGACGGACAGGGGAATCCTACGAGCAGTACTTC	CASRRTGESYEQYF
NA	few	TRBV5-1	TRBJ1-1	TGCGCCAGCAGCTTGACAGGGCCAACTGAAGCTTTCTTT	CASSLTGPTEAFF
NA	NA	TRBV14	TRBJ2-5	TGTGCCAGCCGGAGGTCGGGGGGCGTGGAGACCCAGTACTTC	CASRRSGGVETQYF
NA	NA	TRBV2	TRBJ2-1	TGTGCCAGCAGTGAAGCGGGCAGCCCAATATCTGAGCAGTTCTTC	CASSEAGSPISEQFF
TRBD1	once	TRBV7-3	TRBJ1-2	TGTGCCAGCAGCCCGACGCCCACCGGGACAGGGCGTAGTATTGGGTATGGCTACACCTTC	CASSPTPTGTGRSIGYGYTF
NA	NA	TRBV19	TRBJ1-6	TGTGCCAGTAGTATCTTTGCACAGGCCAATTCACCCCTCCACTTT	CASSIFAQANSPLHF
NA	few	TRBV6-1	TRBJ1-4	TGTGCCAGCAGTGAACGGGATAATGAAAAACTGTTTTTT	CASSERDNEKLFF
NA	NA	TRBV11-2	TRBJ2-5	TGTGCCAGCAGCGCAAGAGAGACCCAGTACTTC	CASSARETQYF
TRBD1	NA	TRBV5-5	TRBJ1-1	TGTGCCAGCAGCAAAGGGACAGGGTTTGGCACTGAAGCTTTCTTT	CASSKGTGFGTEAFF
NA	once	TRBV2	TRBJ1-4	TGTGCCAGCAGTCCGGGACCCACAGGGGAAAAACTGTTTTTT	CASSPGPTGEKLFF
TRBD1	NA	TRBV30	TRBJ1-4	TGTGCCTGGAATACCGGGACAGGGGGTTCGGTCGAAAAACTGTTTTTT	CAWNTGTGGSVEKLFF
TRBD1	NA	TRBV7-6	TRBJ1-1	TGTGCCAGCAGCGAACAGGGGGAGGTGAACACTGAAGCTTTCTTT	CASSEQGEVNTEAFF
NA	NA	TRBV20-1	TRBJ1-1	TGCAGTGCGGTTGAAGTCACTGAAGCTTTCTTT	CSAVEVTEAFF
NA	NA	TRBV7-8	TRBJ2-1	TGTGCCAGCAGCTCCCTAGACCCTAGCTCCTACAATGAGCAGTTCTTC	CASSSLDPSSYNEQFF
NA	NA	TRBV15	TRBJ2-5	TGTGCCACCAGCAAATCCCGGGACCCAGGGCAAGAGACCCAGTACTTC	CATSKSRDPGQETQYF
TRBD1	NA	TRBV29-1	TRBJ1-2	TGCAGCGCCGGAGGACAGGGCCCGTATGGCTACACCTTC	CSAGGQGPYGYTF
TRBD2	NA	TRBV5-4	TRBJ2-3	TGTGCCAGCAGCTCCGGGACTAGCGGAGTACGCACAGATACGCAGTATTTT	CASSSGTSGVRTDTQYF
NA	NA	TRBV25-1	TRBJ2-1	TGTGCCAGCAGTGACTCCGGACCGCGCTACAATGAGCAGTTCTTC	CASSDSGPRYNEQFF
TRBD2	NA	TRBV6-5	TRBJ2-7	TGTGCCAGCAGTTACCGGGGACTAGCCCCCGAGGAGCAGTACTTC	CASSYRGLAPEEQYF
NA	NA	TRBV14	TRBJ1-6	TGTGCCAGCAGCCCCCAACCGAATTCACCCCTCCACTTT	CASSPQPNSPLHF
NA	NA	TRBV18	TRBJ1-1	TGTGCCAGCTCAATGGACAGCTTCTTCATGAACACTGAAGCTTTCTTT	CASSMDSFFMNTEAFF
NA	few	TRBV10-1	TRBJ1-1	TGCGCCAGCAGTGAGACGGGGACTGAAGCTTTCTTT	CASSETGTEAFF
TRBD1	NA	TRBV7-9	TRBJ2-2	TGTGCCAGCTTCCCCGGGACAGGTTACACCGGGGAGCTGTTTTTT	CASFPGTGYTGELFF
TRBD2	NA	TRBV19	TRBJ2-3	TGTGCCAGTAGCAATAGCGGGGCCCGCACAGATACGCAGTATTTT	CASSNSGARTDTQYF
TRBD1	NA	TRBV5-1	TRBJ2-5	TGCGCCAGCAGCCGTACCGGGACAGGAGTAAAGACCCAGTACTTC	CASSRTGTGVKTQYF
NA	NA	TRBV14	TRBJ2-2	TGTGCCAGCAGCCAAAAAGCGAACACCGGGGAGCTGTTTTTT	CASSQKANTGELFF
NA	NA	TRBV5-1	TRBJ2-7	TGCGCCAGCAGCCGGAACAGGGAGAGCTCCTACGAGCAGTACTTC	CASSRNRESSYEQYF
NA	NA	TRBV27	TRBJ1-4	TGTGCCAGCACCCGTGGAGGGGACGAAAAACTGTTTTTT	CASTRGGDEKLFF
TRBD1	NA	TRBV7-8	TRBJ2-2	TGTGCCAGCAGCTTAACAGGGGGCTTCACCGGGGAGCTGTTTTTT	CASSLTGGFTGELFF
TRBD2	NA	TRBV5-1	TRBJ2-5	TGCGCCAGCAGCCTAAGACTAGCGGGACAAGAGACCCAGTACTTC	CASSLRLAGQETQYF
TRBD1	once	TRBV11-2	TRBJ2-5	TGTGCCAGCAGCTCCGACAGGGGATCTAAAGAGACCCAGTACTTC	CASSSDRGSKETQYF
TRBD1	NA	TRBV6-5	TRBJ2-1	TGTGCCAGTATGACAGGGAACTACAATGAGCAGTTCTTC	CASMTGNYNEQFF
NA	NA	TRBV18	TRBJ1-5	TGTGCCAGCTCACCACCGCAGGCTAATCAGCCCCAGCATTTT	CASSPPQANQPQHF
NA	NA	TRBV7-2	TRBJ1-1	TGTGCCAGCAGCTTATCCGGGAGGGTGGACACTGAAGCTTTCTTT	CASSLSGRVDTEAFF
NA	NA	TRBV7-2	TRBJ2-6	TGTGCCAGCAGCTTATATCCCATCTCTGGGGCCAACGTCCTGACTTTC	CASSLYPISGANVLTF
NA	NA	TRBV10-3	TRBJ2-2	TGTGCCATCAGTGGGAGACTCATAAACACCGGGGAGCTGTTTTTT	CAISGRLINTGELFF
NA	NA	TRBV29-1	TRBJ2-1	TGCAGCGTTCCTAAGTTGGGGGAAAATGAGCAGTTCTTC	CSVPKLGENEQFF
TRBD2	NA	TRBV11-3	TRBJ2-1	TGTGCCAGCAGCTTATCGGGCCGGGGGGGTAATGAGCAGTTCTTC	CASSLSGRGGNEQFF
TRBD1	NA	TRBV2	TRBJ1-6	TGTGCCAGCAGGTCGACAGGGGGGGAAAATTCACCCCTCCACTTT	CASRSTGGENSPLHF
NA	NA	TRBV28	TRBJ2-4	TGTGCCAGCAGTTTAGTGTCAGATGCCAAAAACATTCAGTACTTC	CASSLVSDAKNIQYF